Below, 25 T cell receptor beta chains from the same sample are listed, as sequenced in a study of cytomegalovirus exposure and HLA in healthy donors. The PCR made use of 60 Vbeta and 13 Jbeta primers. Clones were read by immunoSEQ multiplex PCR, and TCRdb kept only the in-frame ones, dropping some. The sample yields roughly 45,000 clones, about 60% seen once. Specimen: PBMCs. These receptors all come from a man aged 55 to 70 in good health and CMV-seropositive.

There are a few counts of this clone. The genes are TRBV5-1 and TRBJ2-2; weak D call: TRBD2 (6 bases). The CDR3 covers 13 residues. Germline V gene sequence: CDR1 SGHRS, CDR2 YFSETQ. Trimming removed 10 bases at V and 8 bases at J, with 18 bases between. The CDR3 reads CAGALAPSGELFF. The CDR3 nucleotides are TGCGCCGGAGCACTAGCCCCATCGGGGGAGCTGTTTTTT.

This rearrangement joins TRBV27 to TRBJ2-7, with 8 bases fitting TRBD2. The germline V gene has CDR1 MNHEY and CDR2 SMNVEV (reference sequence). This CDR3 comprises 17 residues. With V trimmed by 7 bases and J by 6 bases, 20 bases remained unmatched. CDR3 protein: CASTPSSGDFRGGEQYF. The CDR3 region has the DNA TGTGCCAGCACCCCCTCTAGCGGCGACTTCCGGGGGGGCGAGCAGTACTTC.

The chain joins TRBV6-1 to TRBJ2-1, with a possible D match to TRBD2 (5 bases). Looked up from germline, CDR1 is MNHNS and CDR2 is SASEGT. Trimming left V 1 base short and J 2 bases short, with 9 bases between. CDR3 length: 15 amino acids. CDR3 bases: TGTGCCAGCAGTGAAGGCGGGCCCCCCTACAATGAGCAGTTCTTC. This sequence encodes CASSEGGPPYNEQFF.

CDR3 amino acids: CASSGLIGLAGAEQFF. CDR3 coding DNA: TGTGCCAGCAGTGGGCTCATAGGGCTAGCGGGAGCTGAGCAGTTCTTC. The chain carries TRBV6-1 and TRBJ2-1; TRBD2 aligns across 10 bases. Germline CDR1 MNHNS, CDR2 SASEGT. The V gene end was trimmed by 4 bases and the J gene end by 9 bases; junction bases not matched to a gene: 12. The CDR3 totals 16 residues.

This chain joins TRBV11-1 and TRBJ2-2, with 8 bases identical to TRBD2. This CDR3 has 17 amino acids. V was clipped by 5 bases and J by 5 bases; unmatched bases: 13. Germline values: CDR1 SGHAT, CDR2 FQDESV (reference sequence). The CDR3 here is CASSPPLGGRSTGELFF. Here the CDR3 DNA reads TGTGCCAGCAGCCCACCCTTGGGCGGGAGGAGTACCGGGGAGCTGTTTTTT.

The chain combines TRBV28 with TRBJ1-1; 10 nucleotides align to TRBD1. The CDR3 sequence is 17 residues long. Per germline, CDR1 MDHEN and CDR2 SYDVKM. The V gene end was trimmed by 6 bases and the J gene end by 6 bases; junction bases not matched to a gene: 16. For the CDR3, the DNA is TGTGCCAGCAGCAGACTAAACCCGGGACAGGGGATCTCTGAAGCTTTCTTT. Residues: CASSRLNPGQGISEAFF.

This chain joins TRBV6-1 and TRBJ2-5, with a possible D match to TRBD2 (6 bases). Trimming left V 7 bases short and J 3 bases short, with 18 bases between. Germline assignment: CDR1 MNHNS and CDR2 SASEGT. This CDR3 is built from 15 residues. The CDR3 loop reads CASIPPGLSKETQYF. The CDR3 bases are TGTGCCAGCATTCCCCCAGGACTATCGAAAGAGACCCAGTACTTC.

The gene calls are TRBV30 and TRBJ2-5; D gene ambiguous. CDR3 length equals 13 residues. The germline gives CDR1 GTSNPN, CDR2 SVGIG (reference sequence). Deletions cut 3 bases from V and 5 bases from J, with 13 bases between. Here the CDR3 DNA reads TGTGCCTGGAGCGGAGTGATGGCTGAGACCCAGTACTTC. Protein: CAWSGVMAETQYF.

The chain is built from TRBV5-1 and TRBJ1-2; 8 positions match TRBD1. Losses at the gene ends were 4 bases for V and 4 bases for J; bases not matched to a gene: 12. CDR1 and CDR2 from the germline V gene are SGHRS and YFSETQ. This CDR3 contains 16 residues. CDR3 in DNA: TGCGCCAGCAGCCTATACGGACAGGGTAGACTCTATGGCTACACCTTC. Protein sequence: CASSLYGQGRLYGYTF.

This clone was found a few times. The chain employs TRBV10-2 and TRBJ1-5; weak D call: TRBD1 (6 bases). The CDR3 covers 16 residues. Germline values: CDR1 WSHSY, CDR2 SAAADI. V was shortened by 10 bases and J by 2 bases, with 21 bases between the two germline ends. The CDR3 sequence is CATSGQSFGGNQPQHF. The CDR3 nucleotides read TGCGCCACCTCAGGACAGTCGTTTGGGGGCAATCAGCCCCAGCATTTT.

The chain has TRBV10-1 and TRBJ2-7; TRBD2 aligns across 7 bases. CDR3 length: 13 residues. Germline lookup yields CDR1 WNHNN and CDR2 SYGVQD (reference sequence). J gave up 4 bases and V 9 bases, and 9 bases lay outside the gene matches. As DNA, the CDR3 is TGCGCCAGTCCCGCGGGAGTGCGGTACGAGCAGTACTTC. Its protein is CASPAGVRYEQYF.

The chain employs TRBV27 and TRBJ2-7; D gene uncertain. This CDR3 has 13 residues. Trimming left V 3 bases short and J 2 bases short, with 8 bases between. Germline CDR1 MNHEY, CDR2 SMNVEV (reference sequence). This CDR3 is CASSFGDPYEQYF. CDR3 nucleotide sequence: TGTGCCAGCAGTTTCGGAGACCCCTACGAGCAGTACTTC.

J is TRBJ2-7 and V is TRBV5-6, with D perhaps TRBD2 (5 bases). Between the trimmed V and J ends, which lost 3 bases and 3 bases, there was a span of 16 bases. The CDR3 totals 15 residues. Germline values: CDR1 SGHDT, CDR2 YYEEEE. Here the CDR3 DNA reads TGTGCCAGCAGCTCAACGAGGGCCTTTTTCTACGAGCAGTACTTC. This encodes CASSSTRAFFYEQYF. Full variable domain (rest looked up from reference TRBV5-6 and TRBJ2-7): DAGVTQSPTHLIKTRGQQVTLRCSPKSGHDTVSWYQQALGQGPQFIFQYYEEEERQRGNFPDRFSGHQFPNYSSELNVNALLLGDSALYLCASSSTRAFFYEQYFGPGTRLTVT.

This clone was recorded a few times. CDR3 DNA: TGTGCCAGCATGGCCGAAAAGCCCCAGCATTTT. Amino acids: CASMAEKPQHF. The chain links TRBV28 to TRBJ1-5; D call uncertain. The CDR3 runs 11 residues. Trimming shortened V by 7 bases and J by 8 bases, and 9 bases separated the two germline ends. Germline V gene lookup returns CDR1 MDHEN and CDR2 SYDVKM.

This clone was recorded once. The chain carries TRBV7-9 and TRBJ2-7, with TRBD1 matching 7 bases. There are 16 residues in the CDR3. The germline V gene encodes CDR1 SEHNR and CDR2 FQNEAQ (reference sequence). Trimming at V came to 5 bases and at J to 0 bases, leaving 10 bases not matched to a gene. The CDR3 DNA reads as TGTGCCAGCAGCAAGACCGGGACAGACTTCTCCTACGAGCAGTACTTC. This translates into CASSKTGTDFSYEQYF.

The J gene is TRBJ2-2, the V gene TRBV5-4; 7 nucleotides match TRBD2. From germline, CDR1 is SGHNT and CDR2 YYREEE (reference sequence). This CDR3 has 15 residues. The V and J ends lost 5 bases and 4 bases, in that order; junction bases with no gene match: 8. CDR3 amino acids: CASSLALASTGELFF. Written as DNA, the CDR3 is TGTGCCAGCAGTCTAGCACTAGCGAGCACCGGGGAGCTGTTTTTT.

This rearrangement joins TRBV4-2 to TRBJ2-2; D is possibly TRBD1 (5 bases). This CDR3 is built from 14 residues. Germline V CDR1 and CDR2: LGHNA, YNFKEQ. V was pared by 2 bases and J by 5 bases, with 9 bases between. The CDR3 sequence: CASSQMTETGELFF. CDR3 nucleotide sequence: TGTGCCAGCAGCCAAATGACAGAGACCGGGGAGCTGTTTTTT.

The chain has TRBV30 and TRBJ1-6; the D gene is possibly TRBD1 (5 bases). Germline V gene lookup returns CDR1 GTSNPN and CDR2 SVGIG (reference sequence). V lost 1 base and J 9 bases, leaving 7 bases between the germline ends. The CDR3 contains 12 residues. The CDR3 nucleotides are TGTGCCTGGAGTGAAGGGGCTTCACCCCTCCACTTT. It yields the protein CAWSEGASPLHF.

V usage is TRBV5-6 and J usage is TRBJ1-2; 9 positions agree with TRBD1. Unmatched junction bases numbered 13, after V lost 2 bases and J lost 2 bases. In germline, CDR1 is SGHDT, CDR2 YYEEEE. The CDR3 consists of 18 residues. The CDR3 DNA is TGTGCCAGCAGCTTAATTAGGGACAGGGTGAGGGGGAACTATGGCTACACCTTC. It yields the protein CASSLIRDRVRGNYGYTF.

This clone was seen only once. The J gene is TRBJ2-2, the V gene TRBV7-9; D is possibly TRBD2 (5 bases). The V and J ends lost 1 base and 7 bases respectively, with 7 bases between them. The CDR3 length is 13 residues. CDR1 is SEHNR, CDR2 FQNEAQ, per germline (reference sequence). The CDR3 DNA follows: TGTGCCAGCAGCTTAGAGAGGGTCGGGGAGCTGTTTTTT. Translating gives CASSLERVGELFF.

The V call is TRBV29-1, the J call TRBJ2-1; 9 bases fit TRBD2. CDR3 size: 15 residues. Trimming at V came to 4 bases and at J to 2 bases, leaving 6 bases not matched to a gene. Looked up from germline, CDR1 is SQVTM and CDR2 is ANQGSEA. The CDR3 loop is CSVVGLAGTYNEQFF. CDR3 in DNA: TGCAGCGTTGTAGGCCTAGCGGGAACCTACAATGAGCAGTTCTTC.

Only one count was recorded for this clone. This rearrangement joins TRBV10-3 to TRBJ2-5; perhaps TRBD1 as D (5 bases). This CDR3 has 14 residues. V lost 0 bases to trimming and J lost 7 bases, with 12 bases between them. CDR1 is ENHRY, CDR2 SYGVKD, per germline. DNA for the CDR3: TGTGCCATCAGTGAGTCACAGGTATTGGGGACCCAGTACTTC. Translated, it gives CAISESQVLGTQYF.

CDR3 in amino acids: CASSSHNTDTQYF. The CDR3 nucleotides read TGCGCCAGCAGCTCCCACAACACAGATACGCAGTATTTT. The chain has TRBV5-1 and TRBJ2-3, with D unclear. Trimming took 3 bases from V and 2 from J, leaving 7 bases between them. Germline assignment: CDR1 SGHRS and CDR2 YFSETQ. CDR3 length: 13 amino acids.

The chain employs TRBV7-9 and TRBJ2-2; D gene uncertain. The CDR3 spans 15 residues. Trimming left V 0 bases short and J 3 bases short, with 8 bases between. Germline V lookup: CDR1 SEHNR, CDR2 FQNEAQ (reference sequence). CDR3 sequence (DNA): TGTGCCAGCAGCTTAGCGGGCCCGGACACCGGGGAGCTGTTTTTT. Its protein product is CASSLAGPDTGELFF.

The rearrangement uses TRBV7-2 and TRBJ1-2, with TRBD1 matching 12 bases. CDR1 and CDR2 (germline): SGHTA, FQGNSA. Germline trimming cut 4 bases from V and 8 bases from J; bases unmatched to any gene: 17. The CDR3 spans 18 residues. This CDR3 is CASSSPGQGALGPRGYTF. CDR3 coding DNA: TGTGCCAGCAGCTCTCCGGGACAGGGGGCGCTTGGACCGAGGGGCTACACCTTC.